The 16 T cell receptor beta chains listed next were all sequenced from one sample in a study of blood T cell repertoires in COVID-19. The protocol was immunoSEQ multiplex PCR, while the TCRdb copy is restricted to in-frame clones and leaves out a portion. Among some 320,000 clones listed, 85% were seen once. The sequenced sample consisted of PBMCs or T cells enriched from blood (not recorded which). The receptors here all came from a woman aged 25-40 years who had been exposed to COVID-19.

This rearrangement joins TRBV28 to TRBJ2-3; D possibly corresponds to TRBD1 (6 bases). From germline, CDR1 is MDHEN and CDR2 SYDVKM. The CDR3 is 16 amino acids. Trimming took 3 bases from V and 4 from J, leaving 17 bases between them. DNA for the CDR3: TGTGCCAGCAGTTTTTCCAGGGGCCCCACCCCAGATACGCAGTATTTT. Its translation is CASSFSRGPTPDTQYF.

The genes are TRBV9 and TRBJ2-2, with 9 positions matching TRBD1. Trimming at V came to 3 bases and at J to 4 bases, leaving 4 bases not matched to a gene. Per germline, CDR1 SGDLS and CDR2 YYNGEE. This CDR3 region has 15 residues. CDR3 region: CASSGTDRGTGELFF. The DNA for the CDR3 is TGTGCCAGCAGCGGGACGGACAGGGGCACCGGGGAGCTGTTTTTT.

The V call is TRBV7-2, the J call TRBJ2-7, with 12 bases lining up with TRBD2. CDR1 SGHTA and CDR2 FQGNSA come from the germline V gene. The CDR3 covers 15 residues. Losses at the gene ends were 2 bases for V and 3 bases for J; bases not matched to a gene: 2. CDR3 sequence: CASSLLAGGLYEQYF. CDR3 nucleotides: TGTGCCAGCAGCTTACTAGCGGGGGGGCTCTACGAGCAGTACTTC.

The chain employs TRBV6-5 and TRBJ1-3, with a tentative D call TRBD1 (6 bases). V was pared by 0 bases and J by 9 bases, with 12 bases between. CDR1 and CDR2 from the germline V gene are MNHEY and SVGAGI. The CDR3 contains 14 residues. The CDR3 DNA reads as TGTGCCAGCAGTTACTCCTTCCAGGGGCGCACCATATATTTT. Its translation: CASSYSFQGRTIYF.

In its sample, this clone was seen a few times. The rearrangement joins TRBV5-6 to TRBJ2-2; 7 positions agree with TRBD1. Looked up from germline, CDR1 is SGHDT and CDR2 is YYEEEE. The CDR3 spans 14 residues. The V gene end was trimmed by 4 bases and the J gene end by 4 bases; junction bases not matched to a gene: 4. The CDR3 loop reads CASSVEGATGELFF. The CDR3 DNA reads TGTGCCAGCAGCGTTGAGGGGGCCACCGGGGAGCTGTTTTTT.

The V gene is TRBV2, the J gene TRBJ1-4; D unclear. The germline V and J ends were trimmed by 4 bases and 6 bases, with 3 bases remaining between them. Germline CDR1 is SNHLY and CDR2 is FYNNEI. CDR3 length: 11 amino acids. The CDR3 nucleotides read TGTGCCAGCAGTGCCTATGAAAAACTGTTTTTT. Protein sequence: CASSAYEKLFF.

This clone was picked up a small number of times. This chain uses TRBV9 with TRBJ1-2; the match to TRBD1 covers 7 bases. This CDR3 has 15 residues. Germline V gene sequence: CDR1 SGDLS, CDR2 YYNGEE. V trimming: 0 bases; J trimming: 4 bases; junction bases outside the gene matches: 6. The CDR3 bases are TGTGCCAGCAGCGTAGCACTACAGGGGAGCTATGGCTACACCTTC. Protein product: CASSVALQGSYGYTF.

This chain joins TRBV10-3 and TRBJ2-7; D is possibly TRBD1 (6 bases). CDR1 ENHRY and CDR2 SYGVKD come from the germline V gene. The CDR3 covers 14 residues. V dropped 0 bases and J dropped 9 bases, with 15 bases sitting between them. In DNA, the CDR3 is TGTGCCATCAGTGAGTCGAGGCAGGGGAGTGGGCAGTACTTC. The encoded protein is CAISESRQGSGQYF.

This chain uses TRBV5-6 with TRBJ2-7; no reliable D call. Germline V gene data show CDR1 as SGHDT and CDR2 as YYEEEE. V was shortened by 4 bases and J by 1 base, with 6 bases between the two germline ends. This CDR3 is built from 12 residues. CDR3 in amino acids: CASSAYSYEQYF. The DNA of the CDR3 is TGTGCCAGCAGCGCCTATTCCTACGAGCAGTACTTC. The variable domain in full, with the rest retrieved from reference TRBV5-6 and TRBJ2-7, is DAGVTQSPTHLIKTRGQQVTLRCSPKSGHDTVSWYQQALGQGPQFIFQYYEEEERQRGNFPDRFSGHQFPNYSSELNVNALLLGDSALYLCASSAYSYEQYFGPGTRLTVT.

V and J are TRBV28 and TRBJ2-1; no clear D gene. The CDR3 has 12 amino acids. The germline CDR1 and CDR2 sequences are MDHEN and SYDVKM. Trimming removed 4 bases at V and 6 bases at J, with 7 bases between. The CDR3 DNA reads TGTGCCAGCAGTTACTTACTCAATGAGCAGTTCTTC. Protein: CASSYLLNEQFF. The variable domain in full, completed from reference TRBV28 and TRBJ2-1, reads DVKVTQSSRYLVKRTGEKVFLECVQDMDHENMFWYRQDPGLGLRLIYFSYDVKMKEKGDIPEGYSVSREKKERFSLILESASTNQTSMYLCASSYLLNEQFFGPGTRLTVL.

J is TRBJ2-6 and V is TRBV5-4; the match to TRBD1 covers 12 bases. The trim removed 1 base at V and 1 base at J, leaving 3 bases unmatched. The CDR3 length is 18 residues. Per germline, CDR1 SGHNT and CDR2 YYREEE (reference sequence). The CDR3 DNA follows: TGTGCCAGCAGCTTGTTGGGACAGGGGGCATCTGGGGCCAACGTCCTGACTTTC. The encoded protein is CASSLLGQGASGANVLTF.

The V call is TRBV5-1, the J call TRBJ1-6; perhaps TRBD1 as D (5 bases). CDR1 and CDR2 (germline): SGHRS, YFSETQ. This CDR3 contains 15 residues. The V gene lost 0 bases and the J gene lost 8 bases, with 12 bases spanning the gap. Written as DNA, the CDR3 is TGCGCCAGCAGCTTGGTTCGGGGGGTTGATTCACCCCTCCACTTT. It is translated as CASSLVRGVDSPLHF.

CDR3 coding DNA: TGTGCCAGCAGCCCCCTCGGGCGCGGGGGCACAGATACGCAGTATTTT. Its protein product is CASSPLGRGGTDTQYF. This chain joins TRBV21-1 and TRBJ2-3; the table's TRBD2 call for D was not verified on the DNA. TRBV21-1 is a documented pseudogene. The CDR3 sequence is 16 residues long.

This clone was detected once. This chain joins TRBV15 and TRBJ1-2; possibly TRBD1 for D (6 bases). The V end was cut by 3 bases, the J end by 7 bases, with 18 bases between. This CDR3 is built from 15 residues. Per the germline V gene, CDR1 is LNHNV and CDR2 is YYDKDF (reference sequence). The CDR3: CATSSRQESRGGYTF. In nucleotides, the CDR3 is TGTGCCACCAGCAGCCGACAGGAATCACGAGGTGGCTACACCTTC. The variable domain in full, with the rest retrieved from reference TRBV15 and TRBJ1-2, is DAMVIQNPRYQVTQFGKPVTLSCSQTLNHNVMYWYQQKSSQAPKLLFHYYDKDFNNEADTPDNFQSRRPNTSFCFLDIRSPGLGDTAMYLCATSSRQESRGGYTFGSGTRLTVV.

The chain employs TRBV10-1 and TRBJ1-6, with 8 nucleotides matching TRBD1. V trimming: 6 bases; J trimming: 8 bases; junction bases outside the gene matches: 6. CDR3 length equals 14 residues. Germline V gene data show CDR1 as WNHNN and CDR2 as SYGVQD (reference sequence). CDR3 region: CASRAGGSDSPLHF. In DNA form, the CDR3 reads TGCGCCAGCAGAGCAGGGGGCTCGGATTCACCCCTCCACTTT.

A single count supports this clone. The V gene is TRBV5-1, the J gene TRBJ2-1; 7 bases are a match to TRBD1. Losses at the gene ends were 3 bases for V and 8 bases for J; bases not matched to a gene: 2. The CDR3 extends over 12 amino acids. CDR1 and CDR2 from the germline V gene are SGHRS and YFSETQ. CDR3 amino acids: CASSYRGDEQFF. The CDR3 DNA is TGCGCCAGCAGCTACAGGGGAGATGAGCAGTTCTTC. The full variable domain, in which reference TRBV5-1 and TRBJ2-1 provide the parts outside the CDR3, is KAGVTQTPRYLIKTRGQQVTLSCSPISGHRSVSWYQQTPGQGLQFLFEYFSETQRNKGNFPGRFSGRQFSNSRSEMNVSTLELGDSALYLCASSYRGDEQFFGPGTRLTVL.